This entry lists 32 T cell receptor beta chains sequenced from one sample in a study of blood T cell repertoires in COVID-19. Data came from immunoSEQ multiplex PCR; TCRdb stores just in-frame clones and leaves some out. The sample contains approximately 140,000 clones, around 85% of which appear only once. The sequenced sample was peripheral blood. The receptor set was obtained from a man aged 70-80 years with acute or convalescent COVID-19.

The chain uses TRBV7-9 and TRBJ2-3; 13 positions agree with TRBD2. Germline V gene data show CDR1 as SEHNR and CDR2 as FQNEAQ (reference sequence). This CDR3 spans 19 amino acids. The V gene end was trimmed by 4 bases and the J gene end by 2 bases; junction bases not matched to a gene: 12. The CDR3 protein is CASSSTSGRTRYFTDTQYF. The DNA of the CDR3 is TGTGCCAGCAGCTCGACTAGCGGGAGGACCCGATATTTCACAGATACGCAGTATTTT.

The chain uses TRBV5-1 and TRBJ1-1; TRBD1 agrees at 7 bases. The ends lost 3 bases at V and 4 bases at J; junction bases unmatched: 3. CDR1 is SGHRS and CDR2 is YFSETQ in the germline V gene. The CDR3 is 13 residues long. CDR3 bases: TGCGCCAGCAGCTGGGGACAGACCACTGAAGCTTTCTTT. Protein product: CASSWGQTTEAFF.

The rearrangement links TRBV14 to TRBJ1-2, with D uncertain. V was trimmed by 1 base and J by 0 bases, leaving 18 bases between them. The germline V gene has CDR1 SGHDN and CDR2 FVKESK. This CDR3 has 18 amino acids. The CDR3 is CASSQAYRSSTANYGYTF. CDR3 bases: TGTGCCAGCAGCCAAGCGTACCGCAGTTCCACAGCTAACTATGGCTACACCTTC.

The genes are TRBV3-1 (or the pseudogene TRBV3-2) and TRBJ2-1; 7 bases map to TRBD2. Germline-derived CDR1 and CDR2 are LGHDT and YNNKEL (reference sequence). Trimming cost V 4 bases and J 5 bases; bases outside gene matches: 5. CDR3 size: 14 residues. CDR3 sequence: CASSLRTRDNEQFF. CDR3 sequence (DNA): TGTGCCAGCAGCCTTCGGACTAGGGACAATGAGCAGTTCTTC.

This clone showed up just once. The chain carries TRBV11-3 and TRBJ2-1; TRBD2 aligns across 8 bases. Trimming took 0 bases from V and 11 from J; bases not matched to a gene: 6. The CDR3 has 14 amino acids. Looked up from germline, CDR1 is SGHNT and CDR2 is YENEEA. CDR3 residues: CASSLDSGGLKQFF. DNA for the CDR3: TGTGCCAGCAGCTTAGACTCGGGAGGGCTTAAGCAGTTCTTC.

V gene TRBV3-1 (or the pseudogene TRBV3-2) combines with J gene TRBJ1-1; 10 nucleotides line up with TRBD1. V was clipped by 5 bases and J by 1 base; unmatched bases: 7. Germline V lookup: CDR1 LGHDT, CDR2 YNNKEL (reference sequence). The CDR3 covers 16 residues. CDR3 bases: TGTGCCAGCAGCTTCCGACAGGGGGCACCGAACACTGAAGCTTTCTTT. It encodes CASSFRQGAPNTEAFF.

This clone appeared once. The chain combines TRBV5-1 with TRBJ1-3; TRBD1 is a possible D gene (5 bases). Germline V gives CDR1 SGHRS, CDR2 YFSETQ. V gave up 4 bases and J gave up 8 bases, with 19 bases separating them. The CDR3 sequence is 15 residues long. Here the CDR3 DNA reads TGCGCCAGCAGCGAAGACAGCCCGGGCCCGGACACCATATATTTT. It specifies CASSEDSPGPDTIYF.

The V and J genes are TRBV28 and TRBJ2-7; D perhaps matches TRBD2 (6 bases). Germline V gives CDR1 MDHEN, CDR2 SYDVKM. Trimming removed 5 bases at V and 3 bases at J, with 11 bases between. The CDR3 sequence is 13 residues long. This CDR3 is CASSEDYFYEQYF. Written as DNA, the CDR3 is TGTGCCAGCAGTGAGGACTACTTCTACGAGCAGTACTTC.

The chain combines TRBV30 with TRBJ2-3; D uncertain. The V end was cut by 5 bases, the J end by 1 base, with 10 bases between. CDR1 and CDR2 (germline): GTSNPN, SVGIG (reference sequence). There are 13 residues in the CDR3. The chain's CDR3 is CAWALAGTDTQYF. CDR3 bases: TGTGCCTGGGCCTTGGCCGGCACAGATACGCAGTATTTT.

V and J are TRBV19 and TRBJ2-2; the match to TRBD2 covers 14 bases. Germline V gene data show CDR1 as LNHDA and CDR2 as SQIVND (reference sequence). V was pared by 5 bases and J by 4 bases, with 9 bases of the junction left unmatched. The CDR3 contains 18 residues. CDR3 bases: TGTGCCAGTAGTTCACAGGGACTAGCGGGAGTGCGCACCGGGGAGCTGTTTTTT. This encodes CASSSQGLAGVRTGELFF.

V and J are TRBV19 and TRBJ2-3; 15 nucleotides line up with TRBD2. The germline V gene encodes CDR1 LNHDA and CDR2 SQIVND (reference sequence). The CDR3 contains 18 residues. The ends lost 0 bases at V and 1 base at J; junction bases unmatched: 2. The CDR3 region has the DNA TGTGCCAGTAGTATAGATCGGACTAGCGGGAGGGGCACAGATACGCAGTATTTT. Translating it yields CASSIDRTSGRGTDTQYF.

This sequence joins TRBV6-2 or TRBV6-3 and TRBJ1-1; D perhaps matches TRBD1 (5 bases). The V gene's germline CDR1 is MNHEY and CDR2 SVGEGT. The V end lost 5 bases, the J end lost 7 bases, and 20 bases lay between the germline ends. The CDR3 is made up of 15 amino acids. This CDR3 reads CASSHYPGLGIEAFF. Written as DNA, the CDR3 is TGTGCCAGCAGTCATTATCCGGGACTGGGAATTGAAGCTTTCTTT.

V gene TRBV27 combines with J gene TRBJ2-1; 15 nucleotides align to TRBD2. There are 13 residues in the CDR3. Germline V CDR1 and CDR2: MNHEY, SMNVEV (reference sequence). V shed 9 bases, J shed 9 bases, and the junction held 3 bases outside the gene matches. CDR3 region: CASRTSGRAEQFF. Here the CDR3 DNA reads TGTGCCAGTCGGACTAGCGGGAGGGCTGAGCAGTTCTTC.

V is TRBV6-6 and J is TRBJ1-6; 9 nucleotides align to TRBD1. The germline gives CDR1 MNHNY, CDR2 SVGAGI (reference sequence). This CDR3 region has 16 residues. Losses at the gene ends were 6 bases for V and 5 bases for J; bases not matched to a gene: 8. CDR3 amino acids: CASSYPGQGNNSPLHF. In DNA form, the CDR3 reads TGTGCCAGCAGCTACCCGGGACAGGGAAATAATTCACCCCTCCACTTT.

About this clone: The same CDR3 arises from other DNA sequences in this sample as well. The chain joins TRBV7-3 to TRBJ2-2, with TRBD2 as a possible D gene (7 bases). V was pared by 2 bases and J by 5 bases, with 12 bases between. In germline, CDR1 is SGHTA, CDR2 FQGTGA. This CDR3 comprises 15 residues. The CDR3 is CASSLLAGATGELFF. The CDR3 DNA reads TGTGCCAGCAGCTTACTTGCGGGGGCGACCGGGGAGCTGTTTTTT.

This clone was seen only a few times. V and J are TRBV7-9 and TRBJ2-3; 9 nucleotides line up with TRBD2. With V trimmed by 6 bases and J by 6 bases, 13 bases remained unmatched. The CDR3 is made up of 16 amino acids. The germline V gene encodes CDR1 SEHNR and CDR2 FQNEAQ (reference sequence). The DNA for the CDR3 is TGTGCCAGCAGGCCTAAGCCGGGACTAGCCGTGGATACGCAGTATTTT. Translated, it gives CASRPKPGLAVDTQYF.

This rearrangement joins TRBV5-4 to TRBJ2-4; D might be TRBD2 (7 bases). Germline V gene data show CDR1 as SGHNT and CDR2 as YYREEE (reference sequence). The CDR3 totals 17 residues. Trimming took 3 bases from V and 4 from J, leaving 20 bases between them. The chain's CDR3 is CASSSRQGRDTKNIQYF. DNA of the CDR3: TGTGCCAGCAGCTCCCGGCAAGGGAGGGACACAAAAAACATTCAGTACTTC.

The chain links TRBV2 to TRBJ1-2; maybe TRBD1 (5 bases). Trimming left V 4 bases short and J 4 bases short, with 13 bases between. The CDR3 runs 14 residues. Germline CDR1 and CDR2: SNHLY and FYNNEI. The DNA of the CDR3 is TGTGCCAGCAGTGGGGGCAGGGCGACCTATGGCTACACCTTC. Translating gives CASSGGRATYGYTF.

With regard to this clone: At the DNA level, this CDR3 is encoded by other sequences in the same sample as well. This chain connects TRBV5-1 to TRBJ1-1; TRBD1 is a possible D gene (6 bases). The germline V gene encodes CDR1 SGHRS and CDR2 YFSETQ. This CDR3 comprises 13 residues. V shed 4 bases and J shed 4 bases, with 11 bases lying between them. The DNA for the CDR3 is TGCGCCAGCAGCGGGCAAGGGGGCACTGAAGCTTTCTTT. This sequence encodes CASSGQGGTEAFF.

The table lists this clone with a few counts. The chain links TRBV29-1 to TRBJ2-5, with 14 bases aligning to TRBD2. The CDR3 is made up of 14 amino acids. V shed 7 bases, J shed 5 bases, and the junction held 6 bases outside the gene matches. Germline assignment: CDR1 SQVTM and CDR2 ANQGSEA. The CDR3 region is CSATGTSGSETQYF. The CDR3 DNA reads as TGCAGCGCTACCGGGACTAGCGGGAGTGAGACCCAGTACTTC.

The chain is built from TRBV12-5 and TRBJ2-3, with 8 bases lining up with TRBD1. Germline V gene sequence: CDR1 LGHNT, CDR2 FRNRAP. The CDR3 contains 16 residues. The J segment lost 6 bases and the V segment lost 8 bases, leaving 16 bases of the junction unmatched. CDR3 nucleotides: TGTGCTAGTTCGCCCCCCGGCAGGGGGCTTCGGGATACGCAGTATTTT. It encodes CASSPPGRGLRDTQYF.

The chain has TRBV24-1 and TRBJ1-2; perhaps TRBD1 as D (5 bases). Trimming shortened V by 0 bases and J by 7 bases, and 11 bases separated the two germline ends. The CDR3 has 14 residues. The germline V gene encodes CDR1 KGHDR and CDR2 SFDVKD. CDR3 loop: CATSDLSGIGGYTF. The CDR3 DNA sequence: TGTGCCACCAGTGATTTGTCAGGGATCGGTGGCTACACCTTC.

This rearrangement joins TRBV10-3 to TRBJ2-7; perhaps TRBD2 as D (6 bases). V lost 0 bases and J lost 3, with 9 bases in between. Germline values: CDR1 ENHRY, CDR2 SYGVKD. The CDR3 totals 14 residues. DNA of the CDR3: TGTGCCATCAGTGAGTCGGGGCGGGACTACGAGCAGTACTTC. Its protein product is CAISESGRDYEQYF.

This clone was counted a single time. The CDR3 loop reads CATSDLGGLNNEQFF. The CDR3 bases are TGTGCCACCAGTGATTTGGGCGGACTAAACAATGAGCAGTTCTTC. V gene TRBV24-1 combines with J gene TRBJ2-1; tentatively, D is TRBD2 (6 bases). Per germline, CDR1 KGHDR and CDR2 SFDVKD. This CDR3 is 15 amino acids long. Trimming shortened V by 0 bases and J by 5 bases, and 10 bases separated the two germline ends.

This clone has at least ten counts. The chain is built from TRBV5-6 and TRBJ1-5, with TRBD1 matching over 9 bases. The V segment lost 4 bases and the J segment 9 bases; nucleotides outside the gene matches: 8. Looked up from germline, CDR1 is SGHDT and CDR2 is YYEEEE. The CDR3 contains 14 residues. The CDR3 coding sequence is TGTGCCAGCAGCCCAGGGGGACAGGGCGGGCCCCAGCATTTT. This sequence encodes CASSPGGQGGPQHF.

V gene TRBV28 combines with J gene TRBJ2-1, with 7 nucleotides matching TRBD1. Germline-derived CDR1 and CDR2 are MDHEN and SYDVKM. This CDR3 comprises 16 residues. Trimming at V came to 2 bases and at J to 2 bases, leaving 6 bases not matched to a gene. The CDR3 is CASSLAWQGAYNEQFF. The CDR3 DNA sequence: TGTGCCAGCAGTTTAGCTTGGCAGGGGGCCTACAATGAGCAGTTCTTC.

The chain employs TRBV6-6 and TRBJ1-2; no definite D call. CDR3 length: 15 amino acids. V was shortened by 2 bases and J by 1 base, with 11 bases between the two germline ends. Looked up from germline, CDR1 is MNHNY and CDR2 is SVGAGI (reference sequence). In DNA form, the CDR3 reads TGTGCCAGCAGTTACGGCTCAGCGAGTAACTATGGCTACACCTTC. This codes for CASSYGSASNYGYTF.

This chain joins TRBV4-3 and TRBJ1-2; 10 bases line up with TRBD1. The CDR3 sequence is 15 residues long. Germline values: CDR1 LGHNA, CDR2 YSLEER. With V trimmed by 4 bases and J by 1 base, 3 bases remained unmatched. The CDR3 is CASSPRDRGNYGYTF. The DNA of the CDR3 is TGCGCCAGCAGCCCCCGGGACAGGGGTAACTATGGCTACACCTTC.

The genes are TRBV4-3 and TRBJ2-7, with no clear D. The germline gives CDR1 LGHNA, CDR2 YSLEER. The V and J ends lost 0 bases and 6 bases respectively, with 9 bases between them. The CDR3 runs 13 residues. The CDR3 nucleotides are TGCGCCAGCAGCCAAGATGGAGACGGCGAGCAGTACTTC. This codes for CASSQDGDGEQYF.

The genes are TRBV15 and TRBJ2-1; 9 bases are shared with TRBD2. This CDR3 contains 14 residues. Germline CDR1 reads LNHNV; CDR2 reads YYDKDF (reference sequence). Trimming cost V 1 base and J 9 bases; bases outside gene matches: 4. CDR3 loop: CATSRGGAGGEQFF. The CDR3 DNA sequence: TGTGCCACCAGCAGAGGGGGAGCGGGAGGTGAGCAGTTCTTC.

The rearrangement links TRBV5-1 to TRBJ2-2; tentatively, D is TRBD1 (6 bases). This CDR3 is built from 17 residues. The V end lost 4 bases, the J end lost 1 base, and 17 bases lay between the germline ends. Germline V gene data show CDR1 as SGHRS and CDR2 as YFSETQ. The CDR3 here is CASSPFRDTLNTGELFF. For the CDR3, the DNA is TGCGCCAGCAGCCCCTTCCGGGACACCCTGAACACCGGGGAGCTGTTTTTT. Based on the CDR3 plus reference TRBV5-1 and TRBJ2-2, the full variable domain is KAGVTQTPRYLIKTRGQQVTLSCSPISGHRSVSWYQQTPGQGLQFLFEYFSETQRNKGNFPGRFSGRQFSNSRSEMNVSTLELGDSALYLCASSPFRDTLNTGELFFGEGSRLTVL.

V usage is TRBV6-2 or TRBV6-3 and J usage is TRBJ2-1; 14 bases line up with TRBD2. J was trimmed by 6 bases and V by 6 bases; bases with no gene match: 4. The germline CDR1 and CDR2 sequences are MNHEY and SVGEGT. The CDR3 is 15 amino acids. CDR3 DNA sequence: TGTGCCAGCAGCCCGACTAGCGGGAGGGCCAATGAGCAGTTCTTC. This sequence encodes CASSPTSGRANEQFF.